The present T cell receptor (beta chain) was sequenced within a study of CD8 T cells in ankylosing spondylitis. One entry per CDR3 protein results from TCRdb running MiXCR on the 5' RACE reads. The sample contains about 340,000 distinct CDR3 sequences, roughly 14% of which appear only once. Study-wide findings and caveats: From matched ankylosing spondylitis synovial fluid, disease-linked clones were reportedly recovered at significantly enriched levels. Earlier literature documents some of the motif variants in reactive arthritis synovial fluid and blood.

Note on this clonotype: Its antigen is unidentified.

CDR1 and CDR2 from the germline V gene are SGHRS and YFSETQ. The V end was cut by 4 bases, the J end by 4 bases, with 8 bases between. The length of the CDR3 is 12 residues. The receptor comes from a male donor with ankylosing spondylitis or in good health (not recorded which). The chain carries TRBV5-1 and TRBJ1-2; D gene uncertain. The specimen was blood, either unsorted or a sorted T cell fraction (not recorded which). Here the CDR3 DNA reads TGCGCCAGCAGCAGTACGGCCTATGGCTACACCTTC. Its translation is CASSSTAYGYTF.